These 4 T cell receptor beta chains originate from one sample sequenced in a study of T cell responses to AZD1222 COVID-19 vaccine. The method was immunoSEQ multiplex PCR; TCRdb's version includes in-frame clones alone and lacks a portion of them. The data hold around 130,000 clones, with 90% to 95% observed a single time. The specimen was peripheral blood, collected on day 0 of AZD1222 vaccination. Source of these receptors: an adult in good health.

This clone was seen just once. The chain has TRBV4-1 and TRBJ2-3, with 12 bases matching TRBD2. The V and J ends lost 1 base and 6 bases, in that order; junction bases with no gene match: 5. The germline V gene encodes CDR1 MGHRA and CDR2 YSYEKL. This CDR3 spans 16 amino acids. The CDR3 DNA reads TGCGCCAGCAGCCAAGGACTAGCGGGAGCCGTGGATACGCAGTATTTT. It codes for CASSQGLAGAVDTQYF.

This rearrangement joins TRBV7-9 to TRBJ1-4; 10 bases fit TRBD1. The ends lost 5 bases at V and 5 bases at J; junction bases unmatched: 8. CDR3 size: 16 residues. Germline V gene sequence: CDR1 SEHNR, CDR2 FQNEAQ (reference sequence). CDR3 sequence reads: CASSGTGEGANEKLFF. The CDR3 nucleotides are TGTGCCAGCAGCGGGACAGGGGAGGGGGCAAATGAAAAACTGTTTTTT.

The chain joins TRBV3-1 (or the pseudogene TRBV3-2) to TRBJ1-1; the D is unclear. Germline V gene data show CDR1 as LGHDT and CDR2 as YNNKEL (reference sequence). The CDR3 length is 14 residues. Trimming removed 4 bases from V and 0 bases from J, with 9 bases in between. Here the CDR3 reads CASSPRTVNTEAFF. CDR3 in DNA: TGTGCCAGCAGCCCTCGGACCGTGAACACTGAAGCTTTCTTT.

The chain uses TRBV27 and TRBJ2-3; the D is unclear. In germline, CDR1 is MNHEY, CDR2 SMNVEV (reference sequence). Trimming cost V 3 bases and J 9 bases, with 22 bases left between them. This CDR3 comprises 16 residues. CDR3 residues: CASSLTYQPSFGTQYF. As DNA, the CDR3 is TGTGCCAGCAGTTTGACTTACCAACCCTCCTTTGGGACGCAGTATTTT.